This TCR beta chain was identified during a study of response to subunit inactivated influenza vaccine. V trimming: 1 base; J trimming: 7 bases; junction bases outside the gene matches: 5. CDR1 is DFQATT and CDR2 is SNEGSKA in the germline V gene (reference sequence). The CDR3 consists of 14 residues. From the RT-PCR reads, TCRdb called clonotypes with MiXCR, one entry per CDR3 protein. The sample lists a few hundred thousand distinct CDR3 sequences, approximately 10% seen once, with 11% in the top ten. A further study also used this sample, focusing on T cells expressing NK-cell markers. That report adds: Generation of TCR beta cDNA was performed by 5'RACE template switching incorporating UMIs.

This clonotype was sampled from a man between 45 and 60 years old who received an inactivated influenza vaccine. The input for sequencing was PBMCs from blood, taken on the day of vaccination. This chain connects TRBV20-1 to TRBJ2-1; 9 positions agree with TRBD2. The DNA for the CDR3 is TGCAGTGCTAGAGGTGGGACTAGCATGAATGAGCAGTTCTTC. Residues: CSARGGTSMNEQFF.